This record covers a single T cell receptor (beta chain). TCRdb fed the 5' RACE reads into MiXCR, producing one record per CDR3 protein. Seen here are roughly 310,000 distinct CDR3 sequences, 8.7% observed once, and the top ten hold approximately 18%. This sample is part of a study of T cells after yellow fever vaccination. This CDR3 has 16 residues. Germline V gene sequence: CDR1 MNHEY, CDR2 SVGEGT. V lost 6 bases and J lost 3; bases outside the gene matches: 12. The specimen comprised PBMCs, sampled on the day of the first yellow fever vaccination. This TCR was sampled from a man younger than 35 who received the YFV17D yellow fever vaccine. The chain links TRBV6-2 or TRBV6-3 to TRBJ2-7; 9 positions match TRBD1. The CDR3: CASRDSGTGTFYEQYF. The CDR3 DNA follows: TGTGCCAGCAGGGATTCCGGGACAGGGACATTCTACGAGCAGTACTTC.